This TCR beta chain was identified in a study of beta chain features in type 1 diabetes. Study summary: Age and gender were similar between patients and healthy donors, as were cell yields.

Trimming left V 3 bases short and J 1 base short, with 15 bases between. The germline V gene has CDR1 SGHAT and CDR2 FQNNGV. The CDR3 runs to 16 residues. A sort by CD45RO/CCR7/CD25/CD127/CD95/CD27 yielded CD4+ naive, central memory, regulatory and stem cell-like memory cells. This clone has more than one count but fewer than ten. What it binds is not known. Every bit of the isolated RNA underwent reverse transcription, so sequencing read expressed TCRB transcripts. When averaged, stem cell-like memory T cell samples yielded 920,000 or so reads. The protocol was immunoSEQ multiplex PCR, while the TCRdb copy is restricted to in-frame clones and leaves out a portion. The data contain around 19,000 clones, around 50% of them singletons. Study-wide points: A pattern of fewer insertions and more deletions at VDJ junctions was seen in type 1 diabetes patients.

The sequenced material came from stem cell memory CD4+ T cells from blood. The rearrangement uses TRBV11-2 and TRBJ1-1, with a weak D call TRBD1 (6 bases). The sequence derives from a man aged 18 to 29 in good health. The CDR3 nucleotides are TGTGCCAGCAGCTTGGCCCGCCGGACAGAGAACACTGAAGCTTTCTTT. Encoded protein: CASSLARRTENTEAFF.